The T cell receptor (beta chain) described here comes from a study of shared T cell receptors in the human thymus. Trimming cost V 3 bases and J 0 bases; bases outside gene matches: 1. This CDR3 has 14 residues. Germline CDR1 is SGHDN and CDR2 is FVKESK. Clones were sequenced by immunoSEQ multiplex PCR, and TCRdb holds only the in-frame ones, with some missing. The sample includes about 660,000 clones, roughly 86% of them seen just once. This sample was also put to use in a study of human thymus T cells. Turning to that study: Infants served as donors; they were healthy and Finnish and were having corrective surgery for congenital heart defects. Resections from corrective heart surgery provided thymus tissue. The authors found apparently biased V and J gene usage in thymic and blood repertoires. Unrelated individuals had highly overlapping thymic repertoires, as reported in related research.

Sequencing was performed on thymocytes. This receptor was identified in a boy under three years old with a congenital heart defect. The chain links TRBV14 to TRBJ2-7; 8 nucleotides line up with TRBD1. CDR3 coding DNA: TGTGCCAGCAGCCAGGACAGGGACTCCTACGAGCAGTACTTC. It specifies CASSQDRDSYEQYF.